The clone carrying this T cell receptor beta chain appeared a few times. Germline CDR1 reads MNHNS; CDR2 reads SASEGT. The CDR3 runs 15 residues. V lost 5 bases and J 3 bases, leaving 14 bases between the germline ends. TCRdb independently ran MiXCR on the RT-PCR reads; one entry per CDR3 protein. The data hold about 680,000 distinct CDR3 sequences, with 14% observed a single time. The origin of this receptor is a female donor in good health, serving as a healthy control. Sequenced sample: memory CD4+ T cells from blood. J is TRBJ2-1 and V is TRBV6-1; possibly TRBD2 for D (7 bases). The CDR3: CASSRGGAIYNEQFF. The CDR3 DNA sequence: TGTGCCAGCAGTAGAGGGGGGGCAATCTACAATGAGCAGTTCTTC.